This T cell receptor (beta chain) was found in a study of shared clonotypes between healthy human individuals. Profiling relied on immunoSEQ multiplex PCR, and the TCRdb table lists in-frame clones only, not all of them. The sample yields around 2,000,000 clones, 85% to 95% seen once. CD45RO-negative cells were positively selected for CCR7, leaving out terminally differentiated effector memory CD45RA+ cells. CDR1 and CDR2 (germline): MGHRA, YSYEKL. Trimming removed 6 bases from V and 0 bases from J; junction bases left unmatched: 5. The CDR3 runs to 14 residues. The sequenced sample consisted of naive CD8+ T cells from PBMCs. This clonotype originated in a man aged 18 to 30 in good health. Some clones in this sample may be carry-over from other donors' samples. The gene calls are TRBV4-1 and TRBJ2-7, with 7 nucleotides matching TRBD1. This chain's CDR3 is CASRKDRTSYEQYF. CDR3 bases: TGCGCCAGCAGAAAGGACAGGACCTCCTACGAGCAGTACTTC.